The 16 T cell receptor beta chains reported below all come from one sample, sequenced in a study of cytomegalovirus exposure and HLA in healthy donors. It was with 60 Vbeta and 13 Jbeta primers that the PCR ran. Only in-frame clones appear in the TCRdb table, and some are missing; sequencing was by immunoSEQ multiplex PCR. The data contain about 98,000 clones, about 81% of them seen just once; the ten biggest clones take up roughly 1.5%. The specimen sequenced was PBMCs. Receptors originate from a man aged 35-49 years in good health and CMV-seronegative.

The table lists this clone with a count of one. V is TRBV7-9 and J is TRBJ1-4; 7 positions match TRBD1. The CDR3 loop spans 18 amino acids. Trimming took 5 bases from V and 6 from J; bases not matched to a gene: 18. Germline V gene lookup returns CDR1 SEHNR and CDR2 FQNEAQ (reference sequence). CDR3 DNA sequence: TGTGCCAGCAGCCTCCCCCTTTACCCGGGACAGACAGATGAAAAACTGTTTTTT. This translates into CASSLPLYPGQTDEKLFF. The full variable domain, with the rest looked up from reference TRBV7-9 and TRBJ1-4, is DTGVSQNPRHKITKRGQNVTFRCDPISEHNRLYWYRQTLGQGPEFLTYFQNEAQLEKSRLLSDRFSAERPKGSFSTLEIQRTEQGDSAMYLCASSLPLYPGQTDEKLFFGSGTQLSVL.

The gene calls are TRBV5-4 and TRBJ2-2, with a weak D call TRBD1 (6 bases). Trimming removed 0 bases from V and 0 bases from J, with 9 bases in between. Germline CDR1 SGHNT, CDR2 YYREEE (reference sequence). The CDR3 consists of 16 residues. CDR3 sequence: CASSLEDRANTGELFF. The CDR3 DNA follows: TGTGCCAGCAGCTTGGAGGACAGAGCGAACACCGGGGAGCTGTTTTTT. The variable domain in full, with the rest retrieved from reference TRBV5-4 and TRBJ2-2, is ETGVTQSPTHLIKTRGQQVTLRCSSQSGHNTVSWYQQALGQGPQFIFQYYREEENGRGNFPPRFSGLQFPNYSSELNVNALELDDSALYLCASSLEDRANTGELFFGEGSRLTVL.

This chain uses TRBV5-1 with TRBJ2-5; possible D gene TRBD1, 7 bases. The end of the DNA aligns better with TRBJ2-7, so the J call may be wrong. CDR1 is SGHRS and CDR2 is YFSETQ in the germline V gene. This CDR3 contains 15 residues. CDR3 loop: CASSSGQGGTYEQYF. The CDR3 DNA reads TGCGCCAGCAGCTCGGGGCAGGGGGGAACCTACGAGCAGTACTTC.

The rearrangement joins TRBV27 to TRBJ1-1; 10 bases fit TRBD1. Looked up from germline, CDR1 is MNHEY and CDR2 is SMNVEV (reference sequence). This CDR3 comprises 15 residues. Losses at the gene ends were 4 bases for V and 5 bases for J; bases not matched to a gene: 7. CDR3 bases: TGTGCCAGCAGTTGGCTTGGGACAGGGGAAACTGAAGCTTTCTTT. It specifies CASSWLGTGETEAFF.

The chain has TRBV9 and TRBJ1-3; unclear D gene. The CDR3 runs 15 residues. Trimming cost V 3 bases and J 0 bases, with 10 bases left between them. Germline V gene data show CDR1 as SGDLS and CDR2 as YYNGEE. The chain's CDR3 is CASSGLLNSGNTIYF. The CDR3 DNA reads as TGTGCCAGCAGCGGTTTACTGAACTCTGGAAACACCATATATTTT.

This clone was picked up a small number of times. V and J are TRBV7-8 and TRBJ1-4; tentatively, D is TRBD1 (5 bases). Germline V CDR1 and CDR2: SGHVS, FQNEAQ. This CDR3 has 16 residues. V gave up 1 base and J gave up 3 bases, with 12 bases separating them. The CDR3 region has the DNA TGTGCCAGCAGCTTAGGCAGGGCAGAAGCTAATGAAAAACTGTTTTTT. Protein sequence: CASSLGRAEANEKLFF.

This clone has only one observation. The rearrangement links TRBV10-3 to TRBJ1-2; 7 nucleotides agree with TRBD1. From germline, CDR1 is ENHRY and CDR2 SYGVKD. V trimming: 5 bases; J trimming: 4 bases; junction bases outside the gene matches: 7. The CDR3 length is 14 residues. The CDR3 loop is CAISRSTGSYGYTF. CDR3 bases: TGTGCCATCAGTAGATCGACAGGGAGCTATGGCTACACCTTC.

The count of this clone is one. V usage is TRBV2 and J usage is TRBJ2-7, with a tentative D call TRBD1 (6 bases). Trimming took 6 bases from V and 7 from J, leaving 28 bases between them. The CDR3 runs to 17 residues. The germline CDR1 and CDR2 sequences are SNHLY and FYNNEI. The CDR3 loop reads CASSGDGTRLSGIEQYF. CDR3 nucleotide sequence: TGTGCCAGCAGCGGCGACGGGACAAGGCTCTCTGGGATAGAGCAGTACTTC.

This clone occurred a few times. The chain uses TRBV6-1 and TRBJ2-7; possible D gene TRBD1, 5 bases. V was clipped by 2 bases and J by 3 bases, with 8 bases between them. This CDR3 has 13 residues. Germline CDR1 is MNHNS and CDR2 is SASEGT. The CDR3 region has the DNA TGTGCCAGCAGTGAATCGGACAACTACGAGCAGTACTTC. Amino acid sequence: CASSESDNYEQYF.

The chain combines TRBV2 with TRBJ1-2; D remains unclear. Trimming removed 0 bases from V and 7 bases from J, with 12 bases in between. Germline CDR1 reads SNHLY; CDR2 reads FYNNEI. This CDR3 spans 14 amino acids. The CDR3 here is CASSEARRVPGYTF. CDR3 coding DNA: TGTGCCAGCAGTGAAGCTAGGAGAGTACCTGGCTACACCTTC.

This clone was observed a single time. V and J are TRBV15 and TRBJ1-3; D is uncertain. V lost 0 bases and J lost 2, with 11 bases in between. Germline values: CDR1 LNHNV, CDR2 YYDKDF (reference sequence). CDR3 size: 16 residues. As DNA, the CDR3 is TGTGCCACCAGCAGAGATGTGGGAGGCCCTGGAAACACCATATATTTT. Its protein is CATSRDVGGPGNTIYF.

The chain links TRBV28 to TRBJ2-7; 10 bases match TRBD1. The junction had 14 bases not matched to a gene; V was cut back by 6 bases and J by 6 bases. The germline V gene has CDR1 MDHEN and CDR2 SYDVKM. The CDR3 runs 16 residues. The CDR3 DNA reads as TGTGCCAGCAGCCCCATAATGGGACAGGGGTCTGTCGAGCAGTACTTC. It yields the protein CASSPIMGQGSVEQYF.

The CDR3 coding sequence is TGTGCCAGCAGTTTAGCAGGGAACGCTGGAAACACCATATATTTT. Its translation: CASSLAGNAGNTIYF. This sequence joins TRBV27 and TRBJ1-3; D might be TRBD1 (5 bases). CDR1 is MNHEY and CDR2 is SMNVEV in the germline V gene (reference sequence). There are 15 residues in the CDR3. With 2 bases removed from V and 2 bases from J, the gap between germline ends came to 10 bases.

To note about this clone: A read error may account for a junction end that differs from germline. In DNA, the CDR3 is TGTGCCAGCAGCAGGGGCATCGAGCAGCACTTC. It codes for CASSRGIEQHF. The chain uses TRBV5-6 and TRBJ2-7, with a tentative D call TRBD1 (5 bases). CDR3 length: 11 residues. The germline V gene encodes CDR1 SGHDT and CDR2 YYEEEE.

V is TRBV7-8 and J is TRBJ1-5; 10 positions match TRBD1. The CDR3 contains 14 residues. CDR1 and CDR2 (germline): SGHVS, FQNEAQ. The V gene end was trimmed by 5 bases and the J gene end by 6 bases; junction bases not matched to a gene: 4. The CDR3 DNA follows: TGTGCCAGCAGCGCCGGACAGGGGGTTCAGCCCCAGCATTTT. It yields the protein CASSAGQGVQPQHF.

The chain uses TRBV7-8 and TRBJ1-4, with D maybe TRBD1 (5 bases). CDR1 is SGHVS, CDR2 FQNEAQ, per germline. The length of the CDR3 is 14 residues. Trimming cost V 8 bases and J 2 bases, with 12 bases left between them. Written as DNA, the CDR3 is TGTGCCAGCGGGGCTTGGGGCACTAATGAAAAACTGTTTTTT. Translation: CASGAWGTNEKLFF.